The next 19 T cell receptor beta chains were all read from a single sample in a study of response to subunit inactivated influenza vaccine. Via MiXCR, TCRdb re-called the RT-PCR reads, giving one row per CDR3 protein. The data contain roughly 460,000 distinct CDR3 sequences, approximately 9.9% of them seen just once; the ten biggest clones take up 12%. The specimen was PBMCs from blood, collected roughly 46 days after vaccination. The origin of the receptors is a man aged 45-65 years who received an inactivated influenza vaccine.

At least ten counts were recorded for this clonotype. V and J are TRBV20-1 and TRBJ2-7; 8 nucleotides match TRBD1. Per the germline V gene, CDR1 is DFQATT and CDR2 is SNEGSKA (reference sequence). CDR3 length equals 14 residues. The junction had 12 bases not matched to a gene; V was cut back by 6 bases and J by 5 bases. CDR3 sequence reads: CSAAKTGGLDEQYF. The CDR3 DNA reads TGCAGTGCCGCCAAAACAGGGGGGCTGGACGAGCAGTACTTC.

This clonotype was seen a few times. The chain joins TRBV12-3 or TRBV12-4 to TRBJ2-3; tentatively, D is TRBD2 (6 bases). The CDR3 contains 16 residues. V was trimmed by 0 bases and J by 5 bases, leaving 15 bases between them. CDR3 in DNA: TGTGCCAGCAGTTTAGCCCCTCTGGGAGGTGTAGATACGCAGTATTTT. This sequence encodes CASSLAPLGGVDTQYF.

This clonotype was detected a few times. The chain employs TRBV5-6 and TRBJ2-7; TRBD1 is a possible D gene (5 bases). The ends were cut back, 3 bases at V and 1 base at J, with 14 bases in the middle. Per germline, CDR1 SGHDT and CDR2 YYEEEE. The length of the CDR3 is 15 residues. The CDR3 nucleotides are TGTGCCAGCAGCTGGACACCGCGGAATTCCTACGAGCAGTACTTC. Translated: CASSWTPRNSYEQYF.

This clonotype has more than one count but fewer than ten. The rearrangement joins TRBV6-2 or TRBV6-3 to TRBJ1-2; D gene unclear. Trimming cost V 0 bases and J 6 bases, with 8 bases left between them. CDR1 MNHEY and CDR2 SVGEGT come from the germline V gene. The CDR3 runs 13 residues. The CDR3 protein is CASSYSTIHGYTF. The CDR3 DNA follows: TGTGCCAGCAGTTACTCGACAATCCATGGCTACACCTTC.

This clonotype was observed at least ten times. The rearrangement joins TRBV20-1 to TRBJ1-5, with D perhaps TRBD1 (6 bases). Deletions cut 6 bases from V and 0 bases from J, with 9 bases between. The CDR3 is 13 amino acids. Germline V lookup: CDR1 DFQATT, CDR2 SNEGSKA (reference sequence). CDR3 nucleotide sequence: TGCAGTGCCAAGACAGGTAGCAATCAGCCCCAGCATTTT. Amino acid sequence: CSAKTGSNQPQHF.

In its sample, this clonotype was seen a few times. The chain couples TRBV7-6 to TRBJ2-1; 11 nucleotides align to TRBD2. The CDR3 length is 15 residues. The germline V gene has CDR1 SGHVS and CDR2 FNYEAQ. V dropped 1 base and J dropped 7; count of bases not matched to a gene: 3. The CDR3 loop is CASSLVLAGGNEQFF. The CDR3 region has the DNA TGTGCCAGCAGCTTAGTCCTAGCGGGAGGTAATGAGCAGTTCTTC. The full variable domain, completed using reference TRBV7-6 and TRBJ2-1, is GAGVSQSPRYKVTKRGQDVALRCDPISGHVSLYWYRQALGQGPEFLTYFNYEAQQDKSGLPNDRFSAERPEGSISTLTIQRTEQRDSAMYRCASSLVLAGGNEQFFGPGTRLTVL.

The chain joins TRBV6-5 to TRBJ2-7; D remains ambiguous. V lost 0 bases, J lost 2 bases, and 11 bases lay in between. Germline CDR1 is MNHEY and CDR2 is SVGAGI. The CDR3 runs to 15 residues. The DNA of the CDR3 is TGTGCCAGCAGTTACTCTGTTTTGGGGACCTACGAGCAGTACTTC. Translation gives CASSYSVLGTYEQYF.

This clonotype has only one observation. The genes are TRBV20-1 and TRBJ2-7; D gene ambiguous. V lost 5 bases, J lost 2 bases, and 19 bases lay in between. The CDR3 length is 15 residues. CDR1 is DFQATT, CDR2 SNEGSKA, per germline (reference sequence). The CDR3 protein is CSAPTSIFNPYEQYF. DNA of the CDR3: TGCAGTGCTCCAACTTCCATCTTTAATCCCTACGAGCAGTACTTC.

A word on this clonotype: A much more abundant neighbour one base away suggests this may be a read error. This rearrangement joins TRBV11-2 to TRBJ2-7, with D unclear. V dropped 1 base and J dropped 6 bases, with 7 bases sitting between them. Germline V gene sequence: CDR1 SGHAT, CDR2 FQNNGV. The CDR3 contains 12 residues. CDR3 DNA: TGTGCCAGCAGCTTAGGGCCTAGCGAGCAGTACTTC. Protein sequence: CASSLGPSEQYF.

In its sample, this clonotype was seen a few times. The gene calls are TRBV20-1 and TRBJ1-1, with 8 bases identical to TRBD1. The CDR3 sequence is 15 residues long. J was trimmed by 1 base and V by 2 bases; bases with no gene match: 6. Germline CDR1 is DFQATT and CDR2 is SNEGSKA (reference sequence). CDR3 bases: TGCAGTGCTAGACTTAGGACAGGGCGGAACACTGAAGCTTTCTTT. Its protein product is CSARLRTGRNTEAFF.

This chain joins TRBV4-2 and TRBJ2-1; D remains unclear. The CDR3 sequence is 14 residues long. Germline CDR1 reads LGHNA; CDR2 reads YNFKEQ. V was cut by 3 bases and J by 10 bases, with 16 bases left in between. This CDR3 is CASSHLVPGSEQFF. The CDR3 region has the DNA TGTGCCAGCAGCCACCTGGTCCCAGGCTCGGAGCAGTTCTTC.

To note about this clonotype: A single base separates this from a much larger clone, so it may be a read error. The CDR3 loop reads CASSSRGGRGYTF. The CDR3 nucleotides are TGTGCCAGCAGCTCCCGAGGGGGACGGGGCTACACCTTC. The chain uses TRBV7-2 and TRBJ1-2, with a possible D match to TRBD1 (6 bases). With 4 bases removed from V and 8 bases from J, the gap between germline ends came to 14 bases. The CDR3 has 13 amino acids. Per the germline V gene, CDR1 is SGHTA and CDR2 is FQGNSA.

Only a few counts were recorded for this clonotype. The chain uses TRBV10-3 and TRBJ1-1; no definite D call. The CDR3 covers 15 residues. Trimming left V 6 bases short and J 3 bases short, with 17 bases between. Per the germline V gene, CDR1 is ENHRY and CDR2 is SYGVKD. CDR3 coding DNA: TGTGCCATCAGACCACGTGCGGGGTCGGACACTGAAGCTTTCTTT. Translation: CAIRPRAGSDTEAFF.

The table lists this clonotype with a few counts. This chain links TRBV29-1 with TRBJ1-5; unclear D gene. V shed 4 bases and J shed 7 bases, with 20 bases lying between them. The CDR3 covers 15 residues. In germline, CDR1 is SQVTM, CDR2 ANQGSEA. The CDR3, as DNA: TGCAGCGTTGCAGTCGGGTGGGGAAGCAGCCAGCCCCAGCATTTT. It translates to CSVAVGWGSSQPQHF. Full variable domain (remainder filled in from reference TRBV29-1 and TRBJ1-5): SAVISQKPSRDICQRGTSLTIQCQVDSQVTMMFWYRQQPGQSLTLIATANQGSEATYESGFVIDKFPISRPNLTFSTLTVSNMSPEDSSIYLCSVAVGWGSSQPQHFGDGTRLSIL.

This clonotype was found a few times. The chain carries TRBV15 and TRBJ2-5; 7 bases are a match to TRBD1. Unmatched junction bases numbered 8, after V lost 0 bases and J lost 7 bases. Germline CDR1 and CDR2: LNHNV and YYDKDF (reference sequence). There are 15 residues in the CDR3. The CDR3 DNA follows: TGTGCCACCAGCAGAGATCGGGGACAGTTAGGGACCCAGTACTTC. This encodes CATSRDRGQLGTQYF.

The CDR3 region is CASKGDRPQAKLFF. In nucleotides, the CDR3 is TGCGCCAGCAAAGGGGACAGGCCGCAAGCGAAACTGTTTTTT. The chain uses TRBV5-1 and TRBJ1-4; 8 nucleotides agree with TRBD1. With 6 bases clipped from V and 11 bases from J, the junction kept 12 bases outside the gene matches. This CDR3 is built from 14 residues. CDR1 and CDR2 from the germline V gene are SGHRS and YFSETQ. Full variable domain (missing parts from reference TRBV5-1 and TRBJ1-4): KAGVTQTPRYLIKTRGQQVTLSCSPISGHRSVSWYQQTPGQGLQFLFEYFSETQRNKGNFPGRFSGRQFSNSRSEMNVSTLELGDSALYLCASKGDRPQAKLFFGSGTQLSVL.

The sample holds a few counts of this clonotype. This chain joins TRBV7-9 and TRBJ1-1, with 8 positions matching TRBD1. The CDR3 covers 12 residues. V trimming: 4 bases; J trimming: 11 bases; junction bases outside the gene matches: 6. Germline values: CDR1 SEHNR, CDR2 FQNEAQ (reference sequence). CDR3: CASSYQGAEAFF. The CDR3 bases are TGTGCCAGCAGCTACCAGGGGGCAGAGGCTTTCTTT.

In this sample, this clonotype turned up many times. The V call is TRBV12-3 or TRBV12-4, the J call TRBJ2-3; perhaps D is TRBD1 or TRBD2 (5 bases each). This CDR3 has 12 amino acids. V shed 4 bases and J shed 7 bases, with 9 bases lying between them. CDR3: CASSSGPYTQYF. CDR3 nucleotides: TGTGCCAGCAGTTCGGGACCTTATACGCAGTATTTT.

This clonotype came up a few times. The V gene is TRBV15, the J gene TRBJ2-2; D unclear. Germline assignment: CDR1 LNHNV and CDR2 YYDKDF (reference sequence). The CDR3 length is 14 residues. Trimming pared 5 bases from V and 0 bases from J, leaving 7 bases between. In DNA, the CDR3 is TGTGCCACCAGCTACGACCCGAACACCGGGGAGCTGTTTTTT. Protein sequence: CATSYDPNTGELFF.